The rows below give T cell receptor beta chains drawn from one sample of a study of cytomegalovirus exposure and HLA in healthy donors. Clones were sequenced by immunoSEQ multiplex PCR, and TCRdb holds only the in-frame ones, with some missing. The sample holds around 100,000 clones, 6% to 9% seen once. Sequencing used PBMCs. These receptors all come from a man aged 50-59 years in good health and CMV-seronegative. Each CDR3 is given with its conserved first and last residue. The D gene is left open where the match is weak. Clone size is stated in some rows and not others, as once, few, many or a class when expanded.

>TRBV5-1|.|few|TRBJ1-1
CASSSGVRTMNTEAFF
TGCGCCAGCAGCTCTGGAGTCAGAACAATGAACACTGAAGCTTTCTTT
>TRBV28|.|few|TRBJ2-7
CASRKELQGPHEQYF
TGTGCCAGCAGAAAAGAGTTACAGGGCCCTCACGAGCAGTACTTC
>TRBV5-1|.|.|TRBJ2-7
CASRRESSYEQYF
TGCGCCAGCAGGAGGGAGAGCTCCTACGAGCAGTACTTC
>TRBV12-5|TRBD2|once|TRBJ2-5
CASGLGSIAGGVQETQYF
TGTGCTAGTGGTTTGGGCTCGATAGCGGGAGGGGTCCAAGAGACCCAGTACTTC
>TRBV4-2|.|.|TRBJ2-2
CASSQASLATGELFF
TGTGCCAGCAGCCAAGCGTCCCTAGCTACCGGGGAGCTGTTTTTT
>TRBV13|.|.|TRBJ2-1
CASSSPSFTGRNEQFF
TGTGCCAGCAGCTCCCCTAGCTTTACCGGAAGGAATGAGCAGTTCTTC
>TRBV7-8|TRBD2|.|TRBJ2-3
CASRPSSGDTQYF
TGTGCCAGCAGGCCCTCTAGCGGGGATACGCAGTATTTT
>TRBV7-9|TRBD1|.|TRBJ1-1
CASSWDRGNTEAFF
TGTGCCAGCAGCTGGGACAGGGGGAACACTGAAGCTTTCTTT
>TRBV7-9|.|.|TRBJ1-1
CASSPSTKAHREAFF
TGTGCCAGCAGCCCATCGACAAAGGCTCATAGGGAAGCTTTCTTT
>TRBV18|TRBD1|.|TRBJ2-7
CASSAGTGDSYEQYF
TGTGCCAGCTCCGCCGGGACAGGCGATTCCTACGAGCAGTACTTC
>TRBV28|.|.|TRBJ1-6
CASSFLDRSNSPLHF
TGTGCCAGCAGTTTTCTGGACAGAAGTAATTCACCCCTCCACTTT
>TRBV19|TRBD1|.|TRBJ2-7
CASTPDRGDEQYF
TGTGCCAGTACCCCGGACAGGGGGGACGAGCAGTACTTC
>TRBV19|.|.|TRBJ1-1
CASSRTEERAFF
TGTGCCAGTAGTAGGACTGAGGAGCGAGCTTTCTTT
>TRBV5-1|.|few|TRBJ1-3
CASSSLLGGASGNTIYF
TGCGCCAGCAGCTCGTTATTAGGGGGGGCCTCTGGAAACACCATATATTTT
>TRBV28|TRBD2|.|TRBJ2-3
CASSLAGVTQYF
TGTGCCAGCAGTCTAGCGGGGGTGACGCAGTATTTT
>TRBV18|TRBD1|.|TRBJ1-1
CASSKDRGTKAFF
TGTGCCAGCTCTAAGGACAGGGGGACTAAAGCTTTCTTT